A selection of T cell receptor beta chains follows, all from one sample in a study of ipilimumab plus nivolumab after autologous stem cell transplantation. Repertoires were generated with immunoSEQ multiplex PCR, while TCRdb's copy carries only in-frame clones and drops some. The sample holds around 84,000 clones, over 80% seen once. The source material was PBMCs, sampled in a trial of ipilimumab plus nivolumab as post-transplant consolidation. These receptor sequences come from a male donor with diffuse large B-cell lymphoma. The CDR3 runs from the conserved cysteine through the conserved F or W. A D gene is named only where the DNA matches it firmly. Not every row has a clone size; where given, it reads once, few, many or a size class.

J	D	size	V	CDR3	DNA
TRBJ2-1	-	-	TRBV5-1	CASSLAWSSYNEQFF	TGCGCCAGCAGCTTGGCCTGGAGCTCCTACAATGAGCAGTTCTTC
TRBJ2-3	-	-	TRBV27	CASSSLGMGASTDTQYF	TGTGCCAGCAGTTCCCTCGGGATGGGGGCCTCCACAGATACGCAGTATTTT
TRBJ2-6	-	-	TRBV9	CASSVGRGTRGANVLTF	TGTGCCAGCAGCGTAGGTAGGGGAACGCGCGGGGCCAACGTCCTGACTTTC
TRBJ2-2	-	-	TRBV15	CATSRPRDRGELFF	TGTGCCACCAGCAGACCTAGAGACCGAGGGGAGCTGTTTTTT
TRBJ1-1	TRBD1	-	TRBV14	CASSQVRTGVAEAFF	TGTGCCAGCAGCCAAGTCCGGACAGGGGTCGCTGAAGCTTTCTTT
TRBJ2-3	-	-	TRBV7-2	CASSLTGTYTDTQYF	TGTGCCAGCAGCTTAACGGGGACCTACACAGATACGCAGTATTTT
TRBJ2-7	TRBD1	few	TRBV30	CAWSGGTVTYEQYF	TGTGCCTGGAGTGGGGGGACAGTCACCTACGAGCAGTACTTC
TRBJ2-1	-	-	TRBV10-3	CAISGSRGLPNEQFF	TGTGCCATCAGTGGATCCCGGGGACTGCCCAATGAGCAGTTCTTC
TRBJ2-7	-	-	TRBV2	CASTLLGPQVYEQYF	TGTGCCAGCACGCTCCTCGGGCCCCAAGTCTACGAGCAGTACTTC
TRBJ2-6	TRBD1	-	TRBV15	CATIRDREISGANVLTF	TGTGCCACCATTAGGGACAGGGAGATCTCTGGGGCCAACGTCCTGACTTTC
TRBJ1-1	TRBD1	-	TRBV5-6	CASSPRPGQGANTEAFF	TGTGCCAGCAGCCCCAGACCGGGACAGGGGGCAAACACTGAAGCTTTCTTT
TRBJ2-3	-	-	TRBV12-5	CASGLDFANTQYF	TGTGCTAGTGGTTTGGACTTCGCGAATACGCAGTATTTT
TRBJ1-2	-	-	TRBV27	CASSPTGILYGYTF	TGTGCCAGCAGTCCTACAGGGATACTCTATGGCTACACCTTC
TRBJ1-1	-	-	TRBV15	CATSRDRNPNTEAFF	TGTGCCACCAGCAGAGACAGAAACCCGAACACTGAAGCTTTCTTT
TRBJ2-5	TRBD1	once	TRBV6-6	CASSFEGAWETQYF	TGTGCCAGCAGTTTTGAGGGGGCCTGGGAGACCCAGTACTTC